This is a list of T cell receptor beta chains from one sample in a study of early T cells in non-severe SARS-CoV-2 infection. TCRdb passed the 5' RACE reads through MiXCR, listing each CDR3 protein once. The sample includes more than 20,000 distinct CDR3 sequences, about 4% of them seen just once. Sequencing was performed on whole blood. The receptors were sampled from an adult who was a healthcare worker with PCR-confirmed SARS-CoV-2 infection or an uninfected control (not recorded which). Both conserved end residues are part of each CDR3. The order of the fields is J gene, clone size, V gene, D gene, CDR3 protein, CDR3 DNA. A D gene is named only where the DNA matches it firmly. Rows may omit the clone size; those that give it use once, few, many or a size class.

TRBJ2-7 | many | TRBV30 | . | CAWSPRGGEQYF | TGTGCCTGGAGCCCCAGAGGCGGGGAGCAGTACTTC
TRBJ1-5 | . | TRBV3-1 | . | CASSLGRQNQPQHF | TGTGCCAGCAGCCTCGGACGGCAAAATCAGCCCCAGCATTTT
TRBJ1-1 | many | TRBV6-6 | . | CASGSHGGTEVFF | TGTGCCAGCGGGTCCCACGGTGGGACTGAAGTTTTCTTT
TRBJ1-6 | many | TRBV10-1 | . | CASSEEDNSPLHF | TGCGCCAGCAGTGAGGAAGATAATTCACCCCTCCACTTT
TRBJ1-6 | many | TRBV12-5 | TRBD1 | CASGLVLGQGATYNSPLHF | TGTGCTAGTGGTTTGGTACTCGGACAGGGGGCAACCTATAATTCACCCCTCCACTTT
TRBJ1-2 | few | TRBV6-1 | . | CASRTREGSRTMDDTF | TGTGCCAGCAGGACAAGGGAGGGGTCACGAACTATGGATGACACCTTC
TRBJ2-5 | many | TRBV14 | . | CASSQDTSWETQYF | TGTGCCAGCAGCCAAGATACTTCGTGGGAGACCCAGTACTTC
TRBJ2-7 | few | TRBV3-1 | TRBD1 | CASSQTDRGPYEQYF | TGTGCCAGCAGCCAAACCGACAGGGGACCCTACGAGCAGTACTTC
TRBJ2-5 | many | TRBV20-1 | TRBD1 | CSAPLWGQGQGQYF | TGCAGTGCTCCCCTATGGGGACAGGGTCAGGGCCAGTACTTC
TRBJ2-7 | few | TRBV12-5 | . | CASNHDTAYEQYF | TGTGCTAGTAACCACGACACCGCCTACGAGCAGTACTTC
TRBJ2-7 | many | TRBV20-1 | TRBD2 | CSARHGDPTSGKSSYEQYF | TGCAGTGCTAGACACGGAGATCCAACTAGCGGGAAAAGCTCCTACGAGCAGTACTTC
TRBJ2-3 | many | TRBV6-5 | . | CASTSGARTDTQYF | TGTGCCAGCACATCGGGGGCTAGAACAGATACGCAGTATTTT
TRBJ2-2 | few | TRBV7-9 | . | CASSLSDPLTGELFF | TGTGCCAGCAGCCTTTCGGACCCACTCACCGGGGAGCTGTTTTTT
TRBJ2-3 | many | TRBV10-3 | . | CAIRSGVSTDTQYF | TGTGCCATCAGATCGGGGGTTAGCACAGATACGCAGTATTTT
TRBJ1-1 | medium-sized | TRBV7-9 | . | CASSSNRDRYTEAFF | TGTGCCAGCAGCTCCAACAGGGATAGATACACTGAAGCTTTCTTT
TRBJ2-5 | many | TRBV20-1 | . | CSAREQTQYF | TGCAGTGCTAGAGAACAGACCCAGTACTTC
TRBJ2-5 | medium-sized | TRBV6-1 | . | CASSDIMETQYF | TGTGCCAGCAGTGATATCATGGAGACCCAGTACTTC
TRBJ2-7 | . | TRBV4-1 | TRBD2 | CASSQRGLAGASSYEQYF | TGCGCCAGCAGCCAACGGGGACTAGCGGGGGCTAGCTCCTACGAGCAGTACTTC
TRBJ1-1 | few | TRBV30 | TRBD1 | CAWSVRDRGLGTEAFF | TGTGCCTGGAGTGTACGGGACAGGGGGCTTGGTACTGAAGCTTTCTTT
TRBJ2-2 | few | TRBV7-6 | TRBD1 | CASSTTGTGHTGELFF | TGTGCCAGCAGCACAACCGGGACAGGGCACACCGGGGAGCTGTTTTTT
TRBJ2-2 | few | TRBV24-1 | . | CATSDRGPTNTGELFF | TGTGCCACCAGTGACCGGGGACCTACCAACACCGGGGAGCTGTTTTTT
TRBJ2-2 | few | TRBV24-1 | . | CATSGGGTGELFF | TGTGCCACCAGTGGAGGAGGAACCGGGGAGCTGTTTTTT
TRBJ2-3 | many | TRBV11-2 | TRBD1 | CASSWGRTGGTDTQYF | TGTGCCAGCAGCTGGGGCCGGACAGGGGGAACAGATACGCAGTATTTT
TRBJ2-1 | . | TRBV29-1 | TRBD2 | CSSGTSGAWEQFF | TGCAGCAGCGGGACTAGCGGGGCGTGGGAGCAGTTCTTC
TRBJ1-6 | many | TRBV30 | TRBD1 | CACQPGQGNSPLHF | TGTGCCTGCCAACCGGGACAGGGAAATTCACCCCTCCACTTT
TRBJ2-3 | many | TRBV9 | . | CASSVEEGNAADTQYF | TGTGCCAGCAGCGTAGAAGAGGGAAATGCAGCAGATACGCAGTATTTT
TRBJ2-7 | . | TRBV7-2 | . | CASSLAPGQLSYEQYF | TGTGCCAGCAGCTTAGCGCCAGGACAGCTCTCCTACGAGCAGTACTTC
TRBJ2-2 | many | TRBV7-9 | . | CASSPGPPNTGELFF | TGTGCCAGCAGCCCGGGACCCCCAAACACCGGGGAGCTGTTTTTT
TRBJ2-7 | many | TRBV10-3 | TRBD1 | CAISVDRGLGSYEQYF | TGTGCCATCAGCGTTGACAGGGGGTTGGGCAGCTACGAGCAGTACTTC
TRBJ2-7 | few | TRBV2 | . | CASSPPSGYEQYF | TGTGCCAGCAGCCCTCCCTCGGGGTACGAGCAGTACTTC
TRBJ2-3 | few | TRBV3-1 | TRBD2 | CASSKYTSGTKPDTQYF | TGTGCCAGCAGCAAGTACACGTCCGGGACTAAACCAGATACGCAGTATTTT
TRBJ2-1 | medium-sized | TRBV5-1 | TRBD2 | CASSHWGGNEQFF | TGCGCCAGCAGCCACTGGGGAGGGAATGAGCAGTTCTTC
TRBJ2-1 | many | TRBV29-1 | . | CSVDGANEQFF | TGCAGCGTTGATGGGGCAAATGAGCAGTTCTTC
TRBJ2-6 | many | TRBV30 | . | CARTASGANVLTF | TGTGCCCGCACAGCCTCTGGGGCCAACGTCCTGACTTTC
TRBJ2-7 | . | TRBV20-1 | TRBD2 | CSARTAAGGAYEQYF | TGCAGTGCTAGAACGGCGGCGGGGGGCGCCTACGAGCAGTACTTC
TRBJ2-5 | many | TRBV15 | . | CATSAVGETQYF | TGTGCCACCAGCGCCGTCGGGGAGACCCAGTACTTC
TRBJ2-5 | medium-sized | TRBV6-2/TRBV6-3 | . | CASSYGEEQETQYF | TGTGCCAGCAGTTACGGGGAAGAGCAAGAGACCCAGTACTTC
TRBJ2-5 | many | TRBV30 | . | CAWRTKRGTPSETQYF | TGTGCCTGGAGGACCAAAAGAGGGACCCCAAGCGAGACCCAGTACTTC
TRBJ2-5 | many | TRBV7-8 | . | CASSSTWGETQYF | TGTGCCAGCAGCTCGACTTGGGGGGAGACCCAGTACTTC
TRBJ2-2 | many | TRBV7-6 | . | CASSLDSPGYTGELFF | TGTGCCAGCAGCTTAGACTCTCCGGGGTACACCGGGGAGCTGTTTTTT
TRBJ2-3 | many | TRBV5-1 | TRBD1 | CASSPPMTGAGDTQYF | TGCGCCAGCAGCCCACCAATGACAGGGGCCGGGGATACGCAGTATTTT
TRBJ2-7 | many | TRBV20-1 | TRBD1 | CSATRGGSLLYEQYF | TGCAGTGCTACCCGAGGGGGCTCCCTACTCTACGAGCAGTACTTC